Listed here are 16 T cell receptor beta chains from one sample, sequenced in a study of T-cell memory formation after mild COVID-19. TCRdb re-analysed the 5' RACE reads in MiXCR, keeping a single row per CDR3 protein. Of around 320,000 distinct CDR3 sequences in the sample, 25% to 30% were seen once. What was sequenced was PBMCs or a T cell subset sorted from them (not recorded which). Receptor source: an adult woman who had mild COVID-19 (a few samples of this study predate the infection). Cell type and time point are not known.

This clonotype turned up a few times. The V call is TRBV5-1, the J call TRBJ1-1; D remains unclear. The CDR3 has 15 residues. V lost 4 bases and J lost 3, with 16 bases in between. Germline V CDR1 and CDR2: SGHRS, YFSETQ. The CDR3 DNA reads as TGCGCCAGCAGCCTCGTAGGGCTCCCGGACACTGAAGCTTTCTTT. Protein product: CASSLVGLPDTEAFF. Together with reference TRBV5-1 and TRBJ1-1, the CDR3 gives the full variable domain: KAGVTQTPRYLIKTRGQQVTLSCSPISGHRSVSWYQQTPGQGLQFLFEYFSETQRNKGNFPGRFSGRQFSNSRSEMNVSTLELGDSALYLCASSLVGLPDTEAFFGQGTRLTVV.

The chain recombines TRBV5-1 with TRBJ1-4, with TRBD1 matching over 7 bases. This CDR3 has 18 residues. Per the germline V gene, CDR1 is SGHRS and CDR2 is YFSETQ. V shed 0 bases, J shed 4 bases, and the junction held 12 bases outside the gene matches. The CDR3 sequence: CASSLGRPGTEDNEKLFF. The CDR3 nucleotides are TGCGCCAGCAGCTTGGGAAGGCCCGGGACAGAAGATAATGAAAAACTGTTTTTT.

This sequence joins TRBV12-3 or TRBV12-4 and TRBJ1-6; TRBD1 is a possible D gene (6 bases). The CDR3 has 16 residues. Deletions cut 2 bases from V and 0 bases from J, with 8 bases between. The CDR3 loop is CASSLRDISYNSPLHF. CDR3 in DNA: TGTGCCAGCAGTTTAAGGGACATCTCCTATAATTCACCCCTCCACTTT.

This clonotype has a handful of counts. Mismatch with germline at one junction end may stem from a read error. The chain recombines TRBV7-9 with TRBJ2-2; the match to TRBD1 covers 8 bases. Looked up from germline, CDR1 is SEHNR and CDR2 is FQNEAQ (reference sequence). The CDR3 length is 16 residues. DNA for the CDR3: TGTGCCAGCACCTTAAACCAGGGGGCTGGCACCGGGGAGCTGTTTTTT. It codes for CASTLNQGAGTGELFF.

This clonotype was recorded only once. The rearrangement joins TRBV4-1 to TRBJ1-5; D gene uncertain. V was shortened by 0 bases and J by 5 bases, with 8 bases between the two germline ends. The CDR3 is 14 amino acids. Germline CDR1 is MGHRA and CDR2 is YSYEKL. Here the CDR3 DNA reads TGCGCCAGCAGCCAAGAAGGCAGCTATCAGCCCCAGCATTTT. Translating it yields CASSQEGSYQPQHF.

V usage is TRBV3-1 and J usage is TRBJ1-2, with no clear D. The CDR3 covers 13 residues. Germline-derived CDR1 and CDR2 are LGHDT and YNNKEL (reference sequence). With 6 bases removed from V and 1 base from J, the gap between germline ends came to 9 bases. The CDR3 is CASSRGGNYGYTF. The CDR3 region has the DNA TGTGCCAGCAGTCGGGGAGGTAACTATGGCTACACCTTC.

The chain combines TRBV13 with TRBJ2-1; D not resolved. Trimming took 3 bases from V and 8 from J, leaving 8 bases between them. Germline V CDR1 and CDR2: PRHDT, FYEKMQ (reference sequence). This CDR3 has 12 residues. The CDR3 bases are TGTGCCAGCAGCTTGATAAGGGATGAGCAGTTCTTC. Its translation: CASSLIRDEQFF.

The chain couples TRBV29-1 to TRBJ2-7; D call uncertain. Trimming took off 4 bases at V and 4 bases at J, with 17 bases between the two ends. The length of the CDR3 is 14 residues. Germline V gene data show CDR1 as SQVTM and CDR2 as ANQGSEA. DNA for the CDR3: TGCAGCGTTGGTTCGTCCGAAATTAGGTACGAGCAGTACTTC. It codes for CSVGSSEIRYEQYF.

This sequence joins TRBV20-1 and TRBJ1-2; D uncertain. V lost 2 bases to trimming and J lost 5 bases, with 15 bases between them. CDR1 and CDR2 (germline): DFQATT, SNEGSKA (reference sequence). CDR3 length: 14 amino acids. CDR3 region: CSARRQANEYGYTF. CDR3 nucleotides: TGCAGTGCTAGACGACAAGCGAACGAGTATGGCTACACCTTC.

V is TRBV21-1 and J is TRBJ2-7; whether TRBD1, the table's D call, matches the DNA was not checked. TRBV21-1 is assigned pseudogene status. The CDR3 contains 14 residues. This CDR3 reads CASSTRDRAYEQYF. The CDR3 DNA follows: TGTGCCAGCAGCACCCGGGACAGGGCCTACGAGCAGTACTTC.

The table lists this clonotype with a few counts. The V call is TRBV24-1, the J call TRBJ2-1; 10 bases are a match to TRBD1. Germline assignment: CDR1 KGHDR and CDR2 SFDVKD. V was clipped by 5 bases and J by 9 bases; unmatched bases: 18. The CDR3 has 18 residues. CDR3 region: CATSAPPGQGPSGGEQFF. The CDR3 DNA reads as TGTGCCACCAGTGCTCCGCCGGGACAGGGGCCCTCGGGGGGTGAGCAGTTCTTC.

This clonotype was detected only once. The chain links TRBV7-3 to TRBJ2-3; D tentatively fits TRBD1 or TRBD2 (5 bases each). V lost 1 base to trimming and J lost 2 bases, with 13 bases between them. CDR1 and CDR2 from the germline V gene are SGHTA and FQGTGA. This CDR3 has 16 amino acids. The CDR3 DNA reads as TGTGCCAGCAGCTTAATTCCGGGGCCAAACACAGATACGCAGTATTTT. Encoded protein: CASSLIPGPNTDTQYF.

The V gene is TRBV20-1, the J gene TRBJ1-1; D not resolved. This CDR3 comprises 14 residues. Trimming pared 0 bases from V and 1 base from J, leaving 9 bases between. The V gene's germline CDR1 is DFQATT and CDR2 SNEGSKA (reference sequence). This CDR3 is CSARDPPANTEAFF. The DNA for the CDR3 is TGCAGTGCTAGAGATCCCCCAGCGAACACTGAAGCTTTCTTT.

The J gene is TRBJ1-5, the V gene TRBV15, with a tentative D call TRBD1 (6 bases). This CDR3 comprises 15 residues. V was cut by 0 bases and J by 7 bases, with 13 bases left in between. Germline values: CDR1 LNHNV, CDR2 YYDKDF (reference sequence). In nucleotides, the CDR3 is TGTGCCACCAGCAGAGAGAGGGGGATAGGGCAGCCCCAGCATTTT. Protein: CATSRERGIGQPQHF.

The chain is built from TRBV7-3 and TRBJ1-1; D gene unclear. This CDR3 comprises 13 residues. Germline V gives CDR1 SGHTA, CDR2 FQGTGA. The germline V and J ends were trimmed by 3 bases and 3 bases, with 8 bases remaining between them. Written as DNA, the CDR3 is TGTGCCAGCAGCTTCGACCTATACACTGAAGCTTTCTTT. This sequence encodes CASSFDLYTEAFF.

This clonotype came up a few times. The chain joins TRBV7-9 to TRBJ2-3, with 14 bases that match TRBD2. Unmatched junction bases numbered 5, after V lost 5 bases and J lost 4 bases. CDR1 is SEHNR, CDR2 FQNEAQ, per germline (reference sequence). This CDR3 is 16 amino acids long. The CDR3 is CASSGRTSGRPDTQYF. CDR3 DNA: TGTGCCAGCAGCGGTCGGACTAGCGGGAGGCCAGATACGCAGTATTTT.